The 2 T cell receptor beta chains presented below share a single source sample, sequenced in a study of T cell responses to AZD1222 COVID-19 vaccine (dated by TCRdb to the early 2020s). Per the publication, the time point label means: baseline before first vaccination. Libraries were made using the immunoSEQ multiplex PCR assay. Not all clones reach the TCRdb copy of this immuneACCESS table, which keeps in-frame sequences only. Checked studies attribute under half of the gap to unresolved V genes and leave the rest unexplained. The sample table lists about 120,000 clones, about 90% of them with a count of one. Roughly 7.4% of the sample goes to the ten largest clones. Material: peripheral blood, obtained on day 0 of AZD1222 vaccination. The receptors stem from an adult in good health.

This chain uses TRBV5-1 with TRBJ2-7; D ambiguous. Germline V gene lookup returns CDR1 SGHRS and CDR2 YFSETQ. The CDR3 loop spans 14 amino acids. Trimming shortened V by 4 bases and J by 2 bases, and 13 bases separated the two germline ends. CDR3 sequence (DNA): TGCGCCAGCAGCATGCAGGTAGACACCTACGAGCAGTACTTC. The encoded protein is CASSMQVDTYEQYF.

The chain is built from TRBV4-1 and TRBJ2-7; maybe TRBD2 (5 bases). The germline V gene encodes CDR1 MGHRA and CDR2 YSYEKL. The CDR3 is made up of 12 amino acids. V was trimmed by 1 base and J by 6 bases, leaving 7 bases between them. CDR3 region: CASSQGTSEQYF. CDR3 DNA: TGCGCCAGCAGCCAAGGTACTAGCGAGCAGTACTTC.